Listed below are T cell receptor beta chains from one sample, sequenced in a study of blood T cell repertoires in COVID-19. Clones were sequenced by immunoSEQ multiplex PCR, and TCRdb holds only the in-frame ones, with some missing. This sample has around 300,000 clones; around nine tenths occur once, and the top ten carry under 2.5%. The sample comprised PBMCs or T cells enriched from blood (not recorded which). These receptors were obtained from a woman aged 55-70 years in a cohort exposed to, infected with or recovered from COVID-19 (not recorded which). Both conserved end residues are part of each CDR3. Fields, in order: CDR3 protein, CDR3 DNA, J gene, D gene, V gene, clone size. A D gene is named only where the DNA matches it firmly. Clone size appears in some rows only: once, few, many, or a class for an expanded clone.

CASSLVTARGMVELFF | TGCGCCAGCAGCTTGGTGACGGCCCGGGGAATGGTGGAGCTGTTTTTT | TRBJ2-2 | . | TRBV5-1 | once
CASSTGAGVSYEQYF | TGTGCCAGCAGCACAGGGGCAGGGGTCTCCTACGAGCAGTACTTC | TRBJ2-7 | TRBD1 | TRBV9 | .
CASSPNYNEQFF | TGTGCCAGCAGCCCTAACTACAATGAGCAGTTCTTC | TRBJ2-1 | . | TRBV5-4 | .
CASSFGSGGTQETQYF | TGTGCCAGCAGCTTTGGGAGCGGGGGGACCCAAGAGACCCAGTACTTC | TRBJ2-5 | TRBD2 | TRBV7-9 | .
CASSQRQGEGGYTF | TGCGCCAGCAGCCAGAGACAGGGGGAAGGTGGCTACACCTTC | TRBJ1-2 | TRBD1 | TRBV5-1 | .
CASSVDPQASEQYF | TGTGCCAGCAGCGTAGACCCCCAAGCGTCGGAGCAGTACTTC | TRBJ2-7 | . | TRBV9 | few
CASSGAGTSGMKTQYF | TGTGCCAGTAGTGGCGCCGGGACTAGCGGGATGAAGACCCAGTACTTC | TRBJ2-5 | TRBD2 | TRBV19 | .
CASSSGQPNEKLFF | TGCGCCAGCAGCTCGGGACAGCCGAATGAAAAACTGTTTTTT | TRBJ1-4 | TRBD1 | TRBV5-1 | .
CASSIGDRAADTQYF | TGTGCCAGTAGTATCGGGGACAGGGCTGCAGATACGCAGTATTTT | TRBJ2-3 | TRBD1 | TRBV19 | .
CASSESTAVLREFF | TGCGCCAGCAGTGAGTCCACCGCGGTCCTGAGAGAGTTCTTC | TRBJ2-1 | . | TRBV10-2 | .
CASSLGQGRKNIQYF | TGTGCCAGCAGCTTAGGTCAGGGGCGTAAAAACATTCAGTACTTC | TRBJ2-4 | . | TRBV7-9 | .
CASSRSPPINEQFF | TGTGCCAGCTCACGGTCCCCGCCTATAAATGAGCAGTTCTTC | TRBJ2-1 | . | TRBV5-5 | .
CASLQGQRNTEAFF | TGTGCCAGCTTGCAGGGGCAAAGAAACACTGAAGCTTTCTTT | TRBJ1-1 | . | TRBV7-9 | .
CASSTDRGNIQYF | TGTGCCAGCAGCACAGACAGGGGAAACATTCAGTACTTC | TRBJ2-4 | TRBD1 | TRBV7-2 | .
CASSRGQSNQPQHF | TGTGCCAGCAGTCGGGGACAGAGCAATCAGCCCCAGCATTTT | TRBJ1-5 | TRBD1 | TRBV6-2/TRBV6-3 | .
CASSLPETQYF | TGTGCCAGCAGTTTACCGGAGACCCAGTACTTC | TRBJ2-5 | . | TRBV28 | .
CASSDLESSYNEQFF | TGTGCCAGCAGTGACTTGGAGAGCTCCTACAATGAGCAGTTCTTC | TRBJ2-1 | . | TRBV2 | .
CATSRDQGVQETQYF | TGTGCCACCAGCAGAGATCAGGGGGTTCAAGAGACCCAGTACTTC | TRBJ2-5 | TRBD1 | TRBV15 | once
CASGIGVPGNTIYF | TGTGCCAGCGGTATCGGGGTCCCTGGAAACACCATATATTTT | TRBJ1-3 | . | TRBV6-5 | .
CASSLPQGNYGYTF | TGTGCCAGCAGTTTGCCCCAGGGGAACTATGGCTACACCTTC | TRBJ1-2 | . | TRBV28 | .
CASSPTQLGQGARKTQYF | TGTGCCAGCAGTCCGACCCAATTAGGACAGGGGGCCCGTAAGACCCAGTACTTC | TRBJ2-5 | TRBD1 | TRBV27 | .
CASRLTGDGTEAFF | TGTGCCAGCAGGCTAACAGGGGACGGCACTGAAGCTTTCTTT | TRBJ1-1 | TRBD1 | TRBV6-5 | .
CASSEDIYRGRVGSPLHF | TGTGCCAGCAGTGAAGATATTTACAGGGGTAGAGTGGGTTCACCCCTCCACTTT | TRBJ1-6 | TRBD1 | TRBV6-1 | .
CASRAGTSFPYEQYF | TGTGCCAGCAGGGCCGGGACTAGCTTTCCCTACGAGCAGTACTTC | TRBJ2-7 | TRBD2 | TRBV2 | .
CASSRTGASYGYTF | TGTGCCAGCAGTAGGACAGGGGCCAGCTATGGCTACACCTTC | TRBJ1-2 | TRBD1 | TRBV6-5 | .
CASSLVGEGKNEQFF | TGCGCCAGCAGCTTGGTTGGGGAGGGTAAGAATGAGCAGTTCTTC | TRBJ2-1 | TRBD2 | TRBV5-1 | .
CASSLVAGGVRDGEQFF | TGTGCCAGCAGCTTAGTAGCGGGAGGGGTTAGGGATGGTGAGCAGTTCTTC | TRBJ2-1 | TRBD2 | TRBV7-9 | .
CASTGTSGRLETQYF | TGTGCCAGCACCGGGACTAGCGGGAGGTTGGAGACTCAGTACTTC | TRBJ2-5 | TRBD2 | TRBV2 | .
CASSDSPSGRTYNEQFF | TGTGCCAGCAGTGACTCCCCTAGCGGGAGGACTTACAATGAGCAGTTCTTC | TRBJ2-1 | TRBD2 | TRBV6-4 | .
CASSPMDRGTEAFF | TGTGCCAGCAGCCCGATGGACAGGGGGACTGAAGCTTTCTTT | TRBJ1-1 | TRBD1 | TRBV4-2 | .
CASTHTGNTEAFF | TGTGCCAGCACGCATACAGGGAACACTGAAGCTTTCTTT | TRBJ1-1 | . | TRBV25-1 | .
CASRRVSGATDTQYF | TGCGCCAGCAGAAGGGTGTCGGGAGCCACAGATACGCAGTATTTT | TRBJ2-3 | . | TRBV5-1 | .